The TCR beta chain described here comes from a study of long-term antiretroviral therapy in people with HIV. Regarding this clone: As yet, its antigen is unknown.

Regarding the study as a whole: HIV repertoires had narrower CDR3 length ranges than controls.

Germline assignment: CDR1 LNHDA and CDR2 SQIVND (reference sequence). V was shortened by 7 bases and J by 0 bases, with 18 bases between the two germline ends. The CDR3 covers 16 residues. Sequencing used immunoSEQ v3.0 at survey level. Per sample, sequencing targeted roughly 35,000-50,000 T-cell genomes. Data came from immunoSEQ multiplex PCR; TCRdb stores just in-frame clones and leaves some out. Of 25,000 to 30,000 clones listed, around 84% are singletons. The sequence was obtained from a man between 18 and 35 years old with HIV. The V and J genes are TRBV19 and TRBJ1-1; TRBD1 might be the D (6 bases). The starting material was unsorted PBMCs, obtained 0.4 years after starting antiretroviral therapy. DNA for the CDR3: TGTGCCAGTACCAGCCAGGGGAATCCCCTGAACACTGAAGCTTTCTTT. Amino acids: CASTSQGNPLNTEAFF.